The T cell receptor (beta chain) under discussion was sequenced for a study of ipilimumab plus nivolumab after autologous stem cell transplantation. Overall study context: The DLBCL group included primary refractory and relapsed cases.

Ipilimumab, 1 mg/kg, started 14 to 28 days after autologous transplant. TCRdb's table, derived via immunoSEQ multiplex PCR, lists solely in-frame clones and lacks some. The sample carries under 30,000 clones, about 86% recorded once. The study, taken as a whole, reports: Authors suggest TCR repertoire, Treg phenotype and gut microbiota support further study.

The germline gives CDR1 SGHTA, CDR2 FQGNSA. This CDR3 region has 13 residues. V lost 5 bases to trimming and J lost 4 bases, with 11 bases between them. About this clone itself: As yet, its antigen is unknown.

The TCR originated in a male donor with diffuse large B-cell lymphoma. The V and J genes are TRBV7-2 and TRBJ2-5; perhaps TRBD2 as D (5 bases). The specimen comprised PBMCs, sampled in a trial of ipilimumab plus nivolumab as post-transplant consolidation. CDR3 in amino acids: CASSQRVLETQYF. The DNA for the CDR3 is TGTGCCAGCAGCCAGAGGGTGTTAGAGACCCAGTACTTC.